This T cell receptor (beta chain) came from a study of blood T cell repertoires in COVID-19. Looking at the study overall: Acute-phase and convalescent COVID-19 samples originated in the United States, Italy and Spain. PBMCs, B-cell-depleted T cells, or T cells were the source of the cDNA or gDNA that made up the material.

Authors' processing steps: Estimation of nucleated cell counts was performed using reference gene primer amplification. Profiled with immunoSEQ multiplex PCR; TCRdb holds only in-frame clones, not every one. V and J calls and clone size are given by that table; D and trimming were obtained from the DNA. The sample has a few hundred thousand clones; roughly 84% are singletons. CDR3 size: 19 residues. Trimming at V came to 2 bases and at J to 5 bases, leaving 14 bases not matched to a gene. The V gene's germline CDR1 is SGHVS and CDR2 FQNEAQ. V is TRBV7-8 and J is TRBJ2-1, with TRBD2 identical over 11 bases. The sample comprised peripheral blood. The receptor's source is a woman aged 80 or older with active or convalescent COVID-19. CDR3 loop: CASSLSPRRVSGGDNEQFF. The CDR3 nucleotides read TGTGCCAGCAGCTTAAGCCCACGCCGTGTTAGCGGGGGGGACAATGAGCAGTTCTTC.